What follows are 6 T cell receptor beta chains derived from one specimen sequenced in a study of beta chain features in type 1 diabetes. The study reverse transcribed the entire isolated RNA, so it sequenced expressed TCRB transcripts. Profiling relied on immunoSEQ multiplex PCR, and the TCRdb table lists in-frame clones only, not all of them. The table has around 140,000 clones, about 10% seen once. Sequenced: naive CD4+ T cells from blood. These receptors all come from a man aged 18-30 years in good health.

This clone occurred a few times. The chain recombines TRBV7-3 with TRBJ2-1, with 13 bases identical to TRBD2. The CDR3 has 18 residues. The V segment lost 5 bases and the J segment 1 base; nucleotides outside the gene matches: 8. Germline V CDR1 and CDR2: SGHTA, FQGTGA. DNA for the CDR3: TGTGCCAGCAGCATCACTAGCGGGGGGGCCAGATCCTACAATGAGCAGTTCTTC. Translating it yields CASSITSGGARSYNEQFF.

This clone was detected a few times. The chain couples TRBV27 to TRBJ2-7, with D perhaps matching TRBD1 (6 bases). Germline values: CDR1 MNHEY, CDR2 SMNVEV (reference sequence). V was trimmed by 9 bases and J by 2 bases, leaving 20 bases between them. CDR3 length equals 15 residues. The DNA of the CDR3 is TGTGCCAGTCGGAATCTCGGACAGCCTGCCTACGAGCAGTACTTC. Translating it yields CASRNLGQPAYEQYF.

This clone was detected only a few times. The gene calls are TRBV11-3 and TRBJ2-1, with TRBD2 matching over 8 bases. The J segment lost 1 base and the V segment lost 0 bases, leaving 2 bases of the junction unmatched. There are 16 residues in the CDR3. Germline V gene sequence: CDR1 SGHNT, CDR2 YENEEA. CDR3: CASSLDGGGSYNEQFF. Here the CDR3 DNA reads TGTGCCAGCAGCTTAGATGGCGGGGGGTCCTACAATGAGCAGTTCTTC.

This chain joins TRBV10-3 and TRBJ2-7, with 11 bases identical to TRBD1. CDR3 length equals 15 residues. V gave up 3 bases and J gave up 6 bases; unmatched junction bases: 7. CDR1 is ENHRY, CDR2 SYGVKD, per germline. The chain's CDR3 is CAISEGQGAPIEQYF. CDR3 bases: TGTGCCATCAGTGAAGGACAGGGGGCTCCTATCGAGCAGTACTTC.

The rearrangement links TRBV7-9 to TRBJ1-5; D is ambiguous. The CDR3 covers 19 residues. V was shortened by 5 bases and J by 1 base, with 24 bases between the two germline ends. CDR1 and CDR2 from the germline V gene are SEHNR and FQNEAQ (reference sequence). The CDR3 protein is CASSPAVRDGSLSNQPQHF. CDR3 DNA: TGTGCCAGCAGCCCCGCGGTGCGGGATGGTTCGCTAAGCAATCAGCCCCAGCATTTT.

This clone has just a few counts. This chain links TRBV7-9 with TRBJ2-7; 8 nucleotides match TRBD2. The CDR3 length is 16 residues. Germline-derived CDR1 and CDR2 are SEHNR and FQNEAQ (reference sequence). The V and J ends lost 5 bases and 4 bases, in that order; junction bases with no gene match: 13. CDR3 sequence: CASSRWRGASDYEQYF. The CDR3 DNA follows: TGTGCCAGCAGCAGGTGGCGGGGGGCAAGTGATTACGAGCAGTACTTC.